The sample holds a few counts of the clone carrying this T cell receptor (beta chain). The target antigen is unknown. These data come from a study of beta chain features in type 1 diabetes. Findings of the study overall: The question left open here concerned HLA type influencing TCRB rearrangement. All four CD4+ subsets of Type 1 diabetes patients contained TCRB CDR3s that were moderately but significantly shorter. For type 1 diabetes patients, VDJ junctions showed fewer insertions and more deletions. Within the patient group, naive, central memory and Treg TCRB repertoires appeared more similar to each other than within healthy donors.

Expressed TCRB transcripts were sequenced after all isolated RNA was converted to cDNA. TCRdb keeps only in-frame clones here, not all; method: immunoSEQ multiplex PCR. This table holds approximately 340,000 clones, more than 13% found once. The CDR3 has 15 residues. In germline, CDR1 is MDHEN, CDR2 SYDVKM. V shed 7 bases and J shed 4 bases, with 14 bases lying between them. The origin of this receptor is a woman under 30 in good health. The V call is TRBV28, the J call TRBJ2-6; D gene uncertain. Sample: naive CD4+ T cells from blood. CDR3: CASNSEGAGANVLTF. CDR3 sequence (DNA): TGTGCCAGCAATTCGGAAGGAGCCGGGGCCAACGTCCTGACTTTC.